This passage covers 3 T cell receptor beta chains from one sample sequenced in a study of post-analysis software for immune sequencing data (dated by TCRdb to 2013 to 2016). General findings and caveats noted by the study authors: Significantly higher frequencies in patients than in controls were found for several TRBV segments, including TRBV5-6, TRBV5-1 and TRBV20-1.

Library generation was performed with PCR. The instrument was an Illumina HiSeq 2500. To reduce PCR and sequencing biases, unique molecular identifiers were incorporated into the TCR beta cDNA libraries. TCRdb reworked the public reads: Q25 trimming with fastp, MiXCR clone assembly, productive beta chains retained. Entries that share a CDR3 protein sequence are merged under the most common genes and DNA. Counted in this sample were almost 700,000 distinct CDR3 sequences; roughly three fifths of them appeared once. Around 11% of the sample goes to the ten largest clones. These receptors are not linked to any known antigen. Sequencing was done on a sample of blood. The receptors shown here come from a girl aged 2-15 years with multiple sclerosis.

This clonotype appeared a few times. The gene calls are TRBV24-1 and TRBJ2-7, with 7 bases aligning to TRBD1. CDR3 length equals 14 residues. The trim removed 1 base at V and 5 bases at J, leaving 4 bases unmatched. Germline-derived CDR1 and CDR2 are KGHDR and SFDVKD. The CDR3 loop reads CATSDLDRADEQYF. In DNA, the CDR3 is TGTGCCACCAGTGATTTAGACAGGGCCGACGAGCAGTACTTC.

This chain links TRBV5-1 with TRBJ2-1, with a weak D call TRBD2 (5 bases). The CDR3 is made up of 17 amino acids. The V and J ends lost 0 bases and 0 bases respectively, with 13 bases between them. CDR1 SGHRS and CDR2 YFSETQ come from the germline V gene. The CDR3 region has the DNA TGCGCCAGCAGCTTGGGAGGCGGGCGAAGCTCCTACAATGAGCAGTTCTTC. Its protein is CASSLGGGRSSYNEQFF.

The chain combines TRBV3-1 with TRBJ1-1, with D unresolved. Germline-derived CDR1 and CDR2 are LGHDT and YNNKEL (reference sequence). Trimming took 4 bases from V and 1 from J, leaving 10 bases between them. The CDR3 has 14 residues. CDR3 in amino acids: CASSLLPANTEAFF. CDR3 nucleotides: TGTGCCAGCAGCCTACTCCCGGCGAACACTGAAGCTTTCTTT.